A single sample is the source of the 5 T cell receptor beta chains below, sequenced in a study of T-cell memory formation after mild COVID-19. TCRdb reanalysed the 5' RACE reads using MiXCR and keeps one entry per CDR3 protein. Among 240,000 or so distinct CDR3 sequences listed, roughly 10% were seen once. Sequencing was carried out using PBMCs or a T cell subset sorted from them (not recorded which). The receptors were gathered from a man younger than 35 who had mild COVID-19 (a few samples of this study predate the infection). Cell type and time point are not known.

The V call is TRBV4-1, the J call TRBJ2-7; 7 bases align to TRBD1. This CDR3 is built from 16 residues. The germline V gene has CDR1 MGHRA and CDR2 YSYEKL. V was pared by 1 base and J by 3 bases, with 9 bases of the junction left unmatched. In DNA, the CDR3 is TGCGCCAGCAGCCAAGCCGGCACAGGGGAGTACTACGAGCAGTACGTC. Protein sequence: CASSQAGTGEYYEQYV.

This clonotype was seen a handful of times. The chain recombines TRBV30 with TRBJ2-4; D may match TRBD1 or TRBD2 (5 bases each). CDR3 length: 15 residues. V shed 4 bases and J shed 2 bases, with 15 bases lying between them. The germline gives CDR1 GTSNPN, CDR2 SVGIG (reference sequence). The chain's CDR3 is CAWKGPEGTKNIQYF. In DNA, the CDR3 is TGTGCCTGGAAGGGACCCGAGGGTACCAAAAACATTCAGTACTTC.

Points on this clonotype: At one of its ends the junction is not consistent with the germline gene, which may arise from a read error. The rearrangement links TRBV2 to TRBJ2-2, with D possibly TRBD2 on 7 matching bases. CDR1 is SNHLY, CDR2 FYNNEI, per germline. CDR3 size: 14 residues. CDR3 residues: CAGGGTSKTGELFF. The CDR3 coding sequence is TGTGCCGGCGGGGGCACTTCGAAGACCGGGGAGCTGTTTTTT.

The chain has TRBV5-1 and TRBJ2-7, with D possibly being TRBD1 or TRBD2 (5 bases each). V was shortened by 0 bases and J by 3 bases, with 10 bases between the two germline ends. The CDR3 has 14 residues. Germline assignment: CDR1 SGHRS and CDR2 YFSETQ. CDR3 in DNA: TGCGCCAGCAGCTTGGGGGGACGGATCTACGAGCAGTACTTC. Amino acid sequence: CASSLGGRIYEQYF. Drawing the rest from reference TRBV5-1 and TRBJ2-7, the complete variable domain is KAGVTQTPRYLIKTRGQQVTLSCSPISGHRSVSWYQQTPGQGLQFLFEYFSETQRNKGNFPGRFSGRQFSNSRSEMNVSTLELGDSALYLCASSLGGRIYEQYFGPGTRLTVT.

The sample holds many counts of this clonotype. This chain links TRBV7-2 with TRBJ2-1, with D perhaps TRBD1 (7 bases). Germline V gene lookup returns CDR1 SGHTA and CDR2 FQGNSA. V shed 4 bases and J shed 9 bases, with 19 bases lying between them. The CDR3 has 15 residues. The CDR3 here is CASSSAGQTTSEQFF. DNA of the CDR3: TGTGCCAGCAGCTCCGCGGGACAGACTACAAGTGAGCAGTTCTTC.